This paragraph covers one T cell receptor (beta chain) sequence. The antigen is undetermined. This sample was included in a study of siplizumab effects on memory and regulatory T cells. The study's findings and limits: Alloreactive CD4+ clones that could be mapped were on average approximately 69% Treg-derived with siplizumab, against 25% to 30% in controls.

The V and J ends lost 7 bases and 4 bases, in that order; junction bases with no gene match: 6. Germline loops: CDR1 MNHEY, CDR2 SVGAGI. The CDR3 has 15 residues. Generated by immunoSEQ multiplex PCR, the TCRdb table keeps only in-frame clones and is missing some. The sample holds some 53,000 clones, nearly 98% seen once. The sample was naive CD4+ T cells sorted from blood. This receptor was taken from a human donor in good health. The rearrangement links TRBV6-5 to TRBJ1-3, with TRBD1 matching over 11 bases. The CDR3 DNA follows: TGTGCCAGCACGGACAGGGGGCGATCCGGAAACACCATATATTTT. This sequence encodes CASTDRGRSGNTIYF.